The clone carrying this TCR beta chain was seen more than once but under ten times. Its matching antigen is unknown. The CDR3 spans 14 residues. Germline V gene lookup returns CDR1 DFQATT and CDR2 SNEGSKA (reference sequence). Between the trimmed V and J ends, which lost 0 bases and 0 bases, there was a span of 8 bases. The data stem from a study of early T cells in non-severe SARS-CoV-2 infection. Turning to the study itself: Sequencing of bulk RNA from unsorted whole blood was done, without chain pairing. Overall study results and limits: In VDJdb matching, anti-spike CD8 responses were favored while private and CD4 specificities went missing.

Researchers attached unique molecular identifiers to individual cDNA molecules. TCRdb passed the 5' RACE reads through MiXCR, listing each CDR3 protein once. The sample records about 83,000 distinct CDR3 sequences, 10% being singletons. The sequence derives from an adult who was a healthcare worker with PCR-confirmed SARS-CoV-2 infection or an uninfected control (not recorded which). The J gene is TRBJ1-1, the V gene TRBV20-1; D possibly corresponds to TRBD1 (5 bases). The sample here was whole blood, taken at baseline. CDR3 residues: CSARDGTVNTEAFF. For the CDR3, the DNA is TGCAGTGCTAGAGACGGGACGGTGAACACTGAAGCTTTCTTT.